The rows below give T cell receptor beta chains drawn from one sample of a study of blood T cell repertoires in COVID-19. Using immunoSEQ multiplex PCR, the repertoire was profiled, and TCRdb retains in-frame clones only, with some absent. The sample has 35,000 to 50,000 clones; approximately 70% are singletons. The sample consisted of peripheral blood. Receptor source: a man of 80 years or more with acute or convalescent COVID-19. CDR3s include the opening cysteine and the closing phenylalanine or tryptophan. Each record gives: J gene, D gene, V gene, CDR3 protein, CDR3 DNA. The D gene is left open where the match is weak.

>TRBJ2-1|-|TRBV9
CASSVGQPPNEQFF
TGTGCCAGCAGCGTAGGGCAACCCCCCAATGAGCAGTTCTTC
>TRBJ2-3|TRBD2|TRBV19
CASRSGTSGRATDTQYF
TGTGCCAGTAGATCCGGGACTAGCGGGAGAGCCACAGATACGCAGTATTTT
>TRBJ2-1|TRBD2|TRBV14
CASSQALGLVNEQFF
TGTGCCAGCAGCCAAGCCCTGGGACTAGTAAATGAGCAGTTCTTC
>TRBJ1-1|-|TRBV18
CASSPGASTEAFF
TGTGCCAGCTCACCGGGGGCTTCCACTGAAGCTTTCTTT
>TRBJ2-3|TRBD2|TRBV7-3
CASSLTGLATDTQYF
TGTGCCAGCAGCTTAACCGGACTAGCCACAGATACGCAGTATTTT
>TRBJ1-5|-|TRBV19
CASSITGSNQPQHF
TGTGCCAGTAGTATAACAGGTAGCAATCAGCCCCAGCATTTT
>TRBJ1-4|TRBD1|TRBV5-6
CASSQRDRGATNEKLFF
TGTGCCAGCAGCCAACGCGACAGGGGTGCAACTAATGAAAAACTGTTTTTT
>TRBJ2-2|TRBD2|TRBV9
CASSVDLAGGTGELFF
TGTGCCAGCAGCGTCGACCTAGCGGGAGGAACCGGGGAGCTGTTTTTT
>TRBJ1-6|TRBD1|TRBV10-2
CASSDRDRGNSPLHF
TGCGCCAGCAGTGACAGGGACAGGGGAAATTCACCCCTCCACTTT
>TRBJ1-1|TRBD1|TRBV6-5
CASSYDRAMNTEAFF
TGTGCCAGCAGTTACGACAGGGCCATGAACACTGAAGCTTTCTTT
>TRBJ2-7|TRBD1|TRBV7-3
CASSLTRDRTGKHEQYF
TGTGCCAGCAGCTTAACTAGAGATAGGACAGGGAAGCACGAGCAGTACTTC
>TRBJ2-5|-|TRBV10-3
CAISPGSGSQETQYF
TGTGCCATCAGTCCCGGGAGCGGATCACAAGAGACCCAGTACTTC
>TRBJ2-1|TRBD2|TRBV9
CASSVGVAGGSYNEQFF
TGTGCCAGCAGCGTAGGGGTAGCGGGAGGGTCCTACAATGAGCAGTTCTTC
>TRBJ1-1|-|TRBV19
CASSIFNRATEAFF
TGTGCCAGTAGTATCTTTAACAGGGCCACTGAAGCTTTCTTT
>TRBJ2-1|TRBD1|TRBV6-6
CASRLLRDSNNEQFF
TGTGCCAGCAGGTTATTACGGGACAGTAACAATGAGCAGTTCTTC
>TRBJ2-1|-|TRBV28
CASGAGLSYNEQFF
TGTGCCAGCGGTGCGGGACTCTCCTACAATGAGCAGTTCTTC
>TRBJ2-1|-|TRBV7-9
CASSLALGSEQFF
TGTGCCAGCAGCTTAGCGCTGGGCAGCGAGCAGTTCTTC
>TRBJ1-2|-|TRBV28
CASSGGGANYGYTF
TGTGCCAGCAGCGGCGGGGGTGCTAACTATGGCTACACCTTC
>TRBJ2-7|TRBD1|TRBV7-9
CASSADRGRYEQYF
TGTGCCAGCAGCGCGGACAGGGGTCGGTACGAGCAGTACTTC
>TRBJ2-1|TRBD2|TRBV7-3
CASSRGGASRHDEQFF
TGTGCCAGCAGCCGGGGGGGCGCATCGAGACACGATGAGCAGTTCTTC
>TRBJ2-7|-|TRBV24-1
CAPSKQALLYEQYF
TGTGCACCCTCGAAACAGGCTTTACTCTACGAGCAGTACTTC
>TRBJ2-5|TRBD1|TRBV5-1
CASSARQGFKETQYF
TGCGCCAGCAGTGCGCGACAGGGGTTTAAGGAGACCCAGTACTTC